This T cell receptor (beta chain) was observed in a study of synovial regulatory T cells in juvenile arthritis. Overall study context: A few patients were therapy-naive; several received methotrexate alone. General study points: Compared with other blood Treg cells, inflammation-associated Treg cells had reduced TCR diversity.

Method: immunoSEQ multiplex PCR; TCRdb's copy keeps in-frame clones and lacks some. Listed are some 10,000 clones; roughly 0.69% falls within the top ten. To note about this clone: Antigen unknown.

From germline, CDR1 is SGHTA and CDR2 FQGNSA. There are 11 residues in the CDR3. No DNA has been recorded. Donors were more than nine juvenile idiopathic arthritis patients with active disease. Median age around 10 years (about 2.1-25); median disease duration about 7 years (0.2-19.1). V gene TRBV7-2 combines with J gene TRBJ2-5; TCRdb's D gene call, TRBD1, goes unchecked for lack of DNA. The sample was Treg cells from blood. Subset given: remaining (HLA-DR-negative) circulating blood Treg cells. The TCR originated in a donor aged 2-30 years with juvenile idiopathic arthritis. The chain's CDR3 is CASSLQGTQYF.